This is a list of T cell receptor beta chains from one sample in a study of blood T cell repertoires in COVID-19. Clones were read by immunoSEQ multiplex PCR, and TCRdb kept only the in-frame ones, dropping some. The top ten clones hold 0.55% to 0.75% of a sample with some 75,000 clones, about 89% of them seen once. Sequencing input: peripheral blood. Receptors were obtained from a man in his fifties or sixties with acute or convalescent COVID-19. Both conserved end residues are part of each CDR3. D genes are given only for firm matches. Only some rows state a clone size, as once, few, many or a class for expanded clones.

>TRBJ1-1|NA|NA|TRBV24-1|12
TGTGCCACCAGTGACGAGGCAACTGAAGCTTTCTTT
CATSDEATEAFF
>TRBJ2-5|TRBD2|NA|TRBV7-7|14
TGTGCCAGCAGCTCGACAGCGGGAGGGGAGACCCAGTACTTC
CASSSTAGGETQYF
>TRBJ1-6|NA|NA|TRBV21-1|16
TGTGCCAGGGGAGAGAGAACAGCCACCTATAATTCACCCCTCCACTTT
CARGERTATYNSPLHF
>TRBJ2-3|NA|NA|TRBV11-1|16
TGTGCCAGCAGCTCGCGACCAGGGGCCCCCACAGATACGCAGTATTTT
CASSSRPGAPTDTQYF
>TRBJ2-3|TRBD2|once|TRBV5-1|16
TGCGCCAGCAGCTGGGGACTAGTGGGAGCCACAGATACGCAGTATTTT
CASSWGLVGATDTQYF
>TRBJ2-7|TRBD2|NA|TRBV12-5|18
TGTGCTAGTGGTTTGACCGCTCCTAGCGGGAGGTTCCGAGGCGAGCAGTACTTC
CASGLTAPSGRFRGEQYF
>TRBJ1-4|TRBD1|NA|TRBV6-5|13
TGTGCCAGCAGTTCGAACAGGGGCGAAAAACTGTTTTTT
CASSSNRGEKLFF
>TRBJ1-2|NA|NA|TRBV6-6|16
TGTGCCAGCAGTTCTCCGACGACAGGAGGTATCTATGGCTACACCTTC
CASSSPTTGGIYGYTF
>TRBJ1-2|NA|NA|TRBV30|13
TGTGCCTGGACTCCGGGACTTGTGCGCGGCTACACCTTC
CAWTPGLVRGYTF
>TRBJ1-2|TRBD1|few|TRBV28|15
TGTGCCAGCAGTCCGGACAGGGGGCAAATGAATGGCTACACCTTC
CASSPDRGQMNGYTF
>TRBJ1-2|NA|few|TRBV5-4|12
TGTGCCAGCAGCTCGACATCCTATGGCTACACCTTC
CASSSTSYGYTF